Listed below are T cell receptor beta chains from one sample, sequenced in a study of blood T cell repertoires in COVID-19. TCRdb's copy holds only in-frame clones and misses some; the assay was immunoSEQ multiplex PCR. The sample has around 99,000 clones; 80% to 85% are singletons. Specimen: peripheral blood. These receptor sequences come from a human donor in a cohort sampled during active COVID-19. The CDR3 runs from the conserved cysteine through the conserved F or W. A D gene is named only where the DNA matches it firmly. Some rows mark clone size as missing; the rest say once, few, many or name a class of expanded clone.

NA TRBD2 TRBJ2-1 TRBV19 TGTGCCAGTAGACAGTCCGGGAGGGCCGATGAGCAGTTCTTC CASRQSGRADEQFF
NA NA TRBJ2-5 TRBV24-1 TGTGCCACCAGTGATCCTCTTGGACAGGCCGGGGGTGGAACCCAGTACTTC CATSDPLGQAGGGTQYF
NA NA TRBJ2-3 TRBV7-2 TGTGCCAGCAGCTTTATGAGCGGCCCTAGCACAGATACGCAGTATTTT CASSFMSGPSTDTQYF
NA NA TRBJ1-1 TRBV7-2 TGTGCCAGCAGCTTAAACCGGGGGGATAGAGCTTTCTTT CASSLNRGDRAFF
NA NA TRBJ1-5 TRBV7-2 TGTGCCAGCAGCCTCTATAGCCAGCCCCAGCATTTT CASSLYSQPQHF
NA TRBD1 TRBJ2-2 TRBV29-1 TGCAGCGGCCGGGACAGCGGGAACACCGGGGAGCTGTTTTTT CSGRDSGNTGELFF
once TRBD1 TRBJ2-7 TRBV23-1 TGCGCCAGCAGTCAAACTGTCGGGACAGGGATCTACGAGCAGTACTTC CASSQTVGTGIYEQYF
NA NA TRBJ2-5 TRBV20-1 TGCAGTGCTAGTTGGGCAGGGATCCAAGAGACCCAGTACTTC CSASWAGIQETQYF
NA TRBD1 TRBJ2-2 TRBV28 TGTGCCAGCAGAAGGGACAGGGTGGTTCCCGGGGAGCTGTTTTTT CASRRDRVVPGELFF
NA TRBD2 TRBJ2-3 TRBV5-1 TGCGCCAGCAGCCCCGCGGTAGCGGGAGTTGTAGATACGCAGTATTTT CASSPAVAGVVDTQYF
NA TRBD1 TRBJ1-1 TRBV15 TGTGCCACCAGCAGGGACAGGGTGGGAGCTTTCTTT CATSRDRVGAFF
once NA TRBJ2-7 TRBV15 TGTGCCACCAGCCGATTTGATTTGGGGGGGGCTGTAGAGCAGTACTTC CATSRFDLGGAVEQYF
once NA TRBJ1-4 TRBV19 TGTGCCAGTAGTATGGGACTAGGGGAAAAACTGTTTTTT CASSMGLGEKLFF
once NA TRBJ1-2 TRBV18 TGTGCCAGCTCACCACGTTCGGAGGCTAACTATGGCTACACCTTC CASSPRSEANYGYTF
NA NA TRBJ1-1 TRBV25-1 TGTGCCAGCAGTGAAGGCGGGAACATGAACACTGAAGCTTTCTTT CASSEGGNMNTEAFF
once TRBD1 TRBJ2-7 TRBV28 TGTGCCAGCAGTTTATCCGGACAGGGGTGGTACGAGCAGTACTTC CASSLSGQGWYEQYF
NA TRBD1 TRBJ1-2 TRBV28 TGTGCCAGCCACATCACGACCGGGACAGGGGATGGCTACACCTTC CASHITTGTGDGYTF
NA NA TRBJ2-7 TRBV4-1 TGCGCCAGCAGCCCTTTAGCGACCCGCCACGAGCAGTACTTC CASSPLATRHEQYF
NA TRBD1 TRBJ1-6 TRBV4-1 TGCGCCAGCAGCCAACCGGGACAGGGCAAAAATAATTCACCCCTCCACTTT CASSQPGQGKNNSPLHF
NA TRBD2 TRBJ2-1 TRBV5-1 TGCGCCAGCACCAAAGCGGGGTCGGATGAGCAGTTCTTC CASTKAGSDEQFF
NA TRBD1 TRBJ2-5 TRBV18 TGTGCCAGCTCTCTTCGACAGGGAGCCGCGGAGACCCAGTACTTC CASSLRQGAAETQYF